This T cell receptor beta chain was obtained from a study of cytomegalovirus exposure and HLA in healthy donors. Both 60 Vbeta primers and 13 Jbeta primers went into the PCR. Assay: immunoSEQ multiplex PCR; the TCRdb copy retains only in-frame clones and omits some. The sample has around 150,000 clones, roughly four fifths seen once. Trimming cost V 6 bases and J 5 bases; bases outside gene matches: 4. The CDR3 length is 13 residues. CDR1 is MNHEY, CDR2 SVGAGI, per germline. The sample taken for sequencing was PBMCs. The clonotype comes from a woman aged 18-30 years in good health and CMV-seronegative. V is TRBV6-5 and J is TRBJ2-7, with 10 positions matching TRBD2. The CDR3 nucleotides read TGTGCCAGCAGCTCTAGCGGGAGTAACGAGCAGTACTTC. It codes for CASSSSGSNEQYF.